The 23 T cell receptor beta chains below were found in one sample sequenced in a study of shared T cell receptors in the human thymus. Libraries were prepared by immunoSEQ multiplex PCR; TCRdb keeps only in-frame clonotypes and omits some of them. The data contain approximately 490,000 clones, 78% of them singletons. This same sample was also taken into another study, of human thymus T cells.

What was sequenced was thymocytes. The receptors here all came from a boy in the first two years of life with a congenital heart defect.

The chain uses TRBV20-1 and TRBJ2-1, with unresolved D. This CDR3 region has 11 residues. Per germline, CDR1 DFQATT and CDR2 SNEGSKA (reference sequence). V lost 7 bases to trimming and J lost 7 bases, with 11 bases between them. The CDR3 DNA reads as TGCAGTGGACTGAGGAGTAATGAGCAGTTCTTC. This translates into CSGLRSNEQFF.

The chain combines TRBV7-9 with TRBJ2-3, with unresolved D. Trimming took 2 bases from V and 1 from J, leaving 10 bases between them. The V gene's germline CDR1 is SEHNR and CDR2 FQNEAQ (reference sequence). The CDR3 spans 15 residues. Here the CDR3 reads CASSLQESGTDTQYF. Here the CDR3 DNA reads TGTGCCAGCAGCTTACAGGAATCTGGCACAGATACGCAGTATTTT.

This clone was detected a few times. The chain employs TRBV29-1 and TRBJ2-3, with 9 nucleotides matching TRBD2. V trimming: 4 bases; J trimming: 4 bases; junction bases outside the gene matches: 3. The germline V gene encodes CDR1 SQVTM and CDR2 ANQGSEA. CDR3 length: 13 residues. CDR3 DNA sequence: TGCAGCGTTGCTAGCGGGAAGGCAGATACGCAGTATTTT. Residues: CSVASGKADTQYF.

The chain joins TRBV5-1 to TRBJ2-3, with a weak D call TRBD1 (7 bases). Germline V CDR1 and CDR2: SGHRS, YFSETQ. V dropped 7 bases and J dropped 4 bases, with 13 bases sitting between them. There are 13 residues in the CDR3. Here the CDR3 reads CASSPRGADTQYF. The CDR3, as DNA: TGCGCCAGCTCCCCCAGGGGGGCAGATACGCAGTATTTT. The entire variable domain, with the rest obtained from reference TRBV5-1 and TRBJ2-3, is as follows: KAGVTQTPRYLIKTRGQQVTLSCSPISGHRSVSWYQQTPGQGLQFLFEYFSETQRNKGNFPGRFSGRQFSNSRSEMNVSTLELGDSALYLCASSPRGADTQYFGPGTRLTVL.

This chain's CDR3 is CASRVRWELCNEQFF. CDR3 coding DNA: TGCGCCAGCCGGGTCCGGTGGGAGTTATGCAATGAGCAGTTCTTC. The chain carries TRBV5-1 and TRBJ2-1; maybe TRBD2 (5 bases). CDR1 is SGHRS and CDR2 is YFSETQ in the germline V gene. Deletions cut 7 bases from V and 6 bases from J, with 20 bases between. This CDR3 has 15 residues.

The chain carries TRBV2 and TRBJ1-2; 9 positions agree with TRBD1. Unmatched junction bases numbered 16, after V lost 9 bases and J lost 8 bases. The germline V gene has CDR1 SNHLY and CDR2 FYNNEI. This CDR3 is built from 15 residues. The CDR3 DNA sequence: TGTGCCAGAGACCACCACAACAGGGGGCTGTGGGGCTACACCTTC. Amino acid sequence: CARDHHNRGLWGYTF.

This clone was detected a few times. This chain uses TRBV29-1 with TRBJ2-5; D possibly corresponds to TRBD1 (6 bases). This CDR3 has 13 amino acids. V lost 7 bases to trimming and J lost 2 bases, with 14 bases between them. Germline CDR1 SQVTM, CDR2 ANQGSEA. The CDR3 is CSAPGHTQETQYF. For the CDR3, the DNA is TGCAGCGCTCCGGGACACACTCAAGAGACCCAGTACTTC. The whole variable domain, remainder taken from reference TRBV29-1 and TRBJ2-5, is SAVISQKPSRDICQRGTSLTIQCQVDSQVTMMFWYRQQPGQSLTLIATANQGSEATYESGFVIDKFPISRPNLTFSTLTVSNMSPEDSSIYLCSAPGHTQETQYFGPGTRLLVL.

The chain employs TRBV19 and TRBJ1-1, with TRBD1 as a possible D gene (5 bases). CDR1 and CDR2 from the germline V gene are LNHDA and SQIVND (reference sequence). The CDR3 loop spans 15 amino acids. Deletions cut 0 bases from V and 3 bases from J, with 11 bases between. The DNA of the CDR3 is TGTGCCAGTAGTATAGACGGCAGGGATTACACTGAAGCTTTCTTT. It translates to CASSIDGRDYTEAFF.

This chain joins TRBV5-4 and TRBJ2-7; TRBD2 agrees at 7 bases. Trimming at V came to 3 bases and at J to 6 bases, leaving 9 bases not matched to a gene. The CDR3 is 14 residues long. In germline, CDR1 is SGHNT, CDR2 YYREEE (reference sequence). For the CDR3, the DNA is TGTGCCAGCAGCTCCCCACAACTAGCGCTCGAGCAGTACTTC. Its translation: CASSSPQLALEQYF.

The V call is TRBV5-1, the J call TRBJ2-7; 7 nucleotides line up with TRBD2. The CDR3 is 13 residues long. Per the germline V gene, CDR1 is SGHRS and CDR2 is YFSETQ. J lost 3 bases, V lost 4 bases, and 4 bases had no gene match. The CDR3 DNA reads TGCGCCAGCAGCGCCGGGACTAACTACGAGCAGTACTTC. As protein: CASSAGTNYEQYF.

This clone turned up a few times. CDR3 in amino acids: CATSREFLGTGNQPQHF. CDR3 in DNA: TGTGCCACCAGCAGAGAGTTTCTCGGGACAGGGAATCAGCCCCAGCATTTT. V is TRBV15 and J is TRBJ1-5; 9 bases are shared with TRBD1. Looked up from germline, CDR1 is LNHNV and CDR2 is YYDKDF (reference sequence). CDR3 length: 17 residues. The junction had 7 bases not matched to a gene; V was cut back by 0 bases and J by 4 bases.

The gene calls are TRBV6-1 and TRBJ2-7; possible D gene TRBD2, 6 bases. Trimming pared 2 bases from V and 0 bases from J, leaving 8 bases between. The CDR3 totals 14 residues. Germline V gene data show CDR1 as MNHNS and CDR2 as SASEGT. In DNA, the CDR3 is TGTGCCAGCAGTGAATACGGGAGCTCCTACGAGCAGTACTTC. Protein product: CASSEYGSSYEQYF.

The chain combines TRBV6-6 with TRBJ2-3; D may be TRBD2 (5 bases). The CDR3 loop spans 16 amino acids. The V and J ends lost 6 bases and 1 base respectively, with 17 bases between them. Germline CDR1 is MNHNY and CDR2 is SVGAGI (reference sequence). Here the CDR3 reads CASSPNVDCRTDTQYF. The CDR3 DNA reads TGTGCCAGCAGCCCCAATGTGGACTGCCGCACAGATACGCAGTATTTT.

This chain uses TRBV11-2 with TRBJ2-1; TRBD2 is a possible D gene (5 bases). Germline assignment: CDR1 SGHAT and CDR2 FQNNGV. Trimming removed 1 base from V and 5 bases from J, with 12 bases in between. The CDR3 is made up of 15 amino acids. CDR3 DNA sequence: TGTGCCAGCAGCTTAGGGCTAGCCTTTGACAATGAGCAGTTCTTC. The encoded protein is CASSLGLAFDNEQFF. The full variable domain, with the rest looked up from reference TRBV11-2 and TRBJ2-1, is EAGVAQSPRYKIIEKRQSVAFWCNPISGHATLYWYQQILGQGPKLLIQFQNNGVVDDSQLPKDRFSAERLKGVDSTLKIQPAKLEDSAVYLCASSLGLAFDNEQFFGPGTRLTVL.

The CDR3 protein is CASSQEGSSHNEQFF. The CDR3 coding sequence is TGCGCCAGCAGCCAAGAGGGATCTAGCCACAATGAGCAGTTCTTC. The chain is built from TRBV4-1 and TRBJ2-1; possibly TRBD2 for D (5 bases). CDR3 size: 15 residues. V was cut by 0 bases and J by 5 bases, with 11 bases left in between. Germline values: CDR1 MGHRA, CDR2 YSYEKL.

This clone was seen a few times. The V gene is TRBV2, the J gene TRBJ2-3, with 9 bases lining up with TRBD2. From germline, CDR1 is SNHLY and CDR2 FYNNEI. The CDR3 has 14 residues. V lost 2 bases, J lost 4 bases, and 1 base stayed unmatched. For the CDR3, the DNA is TGTGCCAGCAGTGAAATAGCGGGAGCAGATACGCAGTATTTT. Translated: CASSEIAGADTQYF.

V is TRBV14 and J is TRBJ2-7, with D perhaps TRBD2 (6 bases). The CDR3 spans 13 residues. CDR1 SGHDN and CDR2 FVKESK come from the germline V gene. Trimming pared 5 bases from V and 6 bases from J, leaving 14 bases between. CDR3 sequence (DNA): TGTGCCAGCAGCTCGAGGATGGGAGGCGAGCAGTACTTC. Its protein is CASSSRMGGEQYF.

This clone was observed a few times. The chain uses TRBV7-3 and TRBJ2-7; TRBD2 matches 7 bases. The V and J ends lost 1 base and 3 bases, in that order; junction bases with no gene match: 6. CDR1 SGHTA and CDR2 FQGTGA come from the germline V gene. This CDR3 comprises 15 residues. The CDR3 region is CASSLKGGSVYEQYF. Here the CDR3 DNA reads TGTGCCAGCAGCTTAAAAGGCGGGAGCGTCTACGAGCAGTACTTC.

As regards this clone: Additional DNA sequences in this sample encode the identical CDR3. The V call is TRBV27, the J call TRBJ2-7; no definite D call. The CDR3 extends over 11 amino acids. V was cut by 5 bases and J by 4 bases, with 6 bases left in between. Germline lookup yields CDR1 MNHEY and CDR2 SMNVEV (reference sequence). The CDR3 sequence is CASSPLYEQYF. The CDR3 DNA reads as TGTGCCAGCAGTCCCCTTTACGAGCAGTACTTC.

The chain links TRBV4-3 to TRBJ2-3; D possibly corresponds to TRBD2 (6 bases). Germline assignment: CDR1 LGHNA and CDR2 YSLEER. The CDR3 spans 15 residues. Trimming removed 5 bases at V and 2 bases at J, with 14 bases between. The CDR3 bases are TGCGCCAGCAGCTCCGGGACTTATTACACAGATACGCAGTATTTT. This encodes CASSSGTYYTDTQYF.

This clone occurred a few times. The rearrangement links TRBV11-2 to TRBJ2-2; 10 bases map to TRBD2. The CDR3 spans 19 residues. Germline CDR1 reads SGHAT; CDR2 reads FQNNGV. The J segment lost 4 bases and the V segment lost 0 bases, leaving 11 bases of the junction unmatched. CDR3 nucleotides: TGTGCCAGCAGCTTAGATCTTGGACTAGCGGACCGGGGCACCGGGGAGCTGTTTTTT. This encodes CASSLDLGLADRGTGELFF.

CDR3 sequence: CASSLRGTEAFF. CDR3 DNA sequence: TGTGCCAGCAGCTTAAGGGGGACTGAAGCTTTCTTT. The chain is built from TRBV11-3 and TRBJ1-1; D is perhaps TRBD1 (6 bases). Trimming cost V 2 bases and J 5 bases, with 6 bases left between them. Germline CDR1 reads SGHNT; CDR2 reads YENEEA. There are 12 residues in the CDR3.

The rearrangement links TRBV29-1 to TRBJ1-1, with 8 bases lining up with TRBD1. The J segment lost 3 bases and the V segment lost 6 bases, leaving 6 bases of the junction unmatched. CDR1 and CDR2 from the germline V gene are SQVTM and ANQGSEA. The CDR3 covers 13 residues. The CDR3: CSVQGALDTEAFF. CDR3 nucleotide sequence: TGCAGCGTGCAGGGGGCCCTAGACACTGAAGCTTTCTTT.